This T cell receptor beta chain was obtained from a study of blood T cell repertoires in COVID-19. At the level of the study: The analysed material was cDNA or gDNA that came from T cells, B-cell-depleted T cells, or PBMCs.

Clinical history as reported by participants underpinned cohort assignment. Two negative PCRs, clearance, or symptom resolution characterized the recovered Cohort 3 donors. From germline, CDR1 is LNHNV and CDR2 YYDKDF (reference sequence). V lost 1 base and J lost 2; bases outside the gene matches: 8. The CDR3 has 17 amino acids. Per the original methods: Cell counts per sample came from amplifying reference gene primers. TCRdb keeps only in-frame clones here, not all; method: immunoSEQ multiplex PCR. D and trimming come from the DNA, and the V and J calls and clone size come from that table. This table holds 330,000 or so clones, around 90% found once.

The sample comprised PBMCs or T cells enriched from blood (not recorded which). This receptor was taken from a man in his thirties or forties who had recovered from COVID-19. The chain recombines TRBV15 with TRBJ1-2; 9 nucleotides agree with TRBD1. CDR3 nucleotides: TGTGCCACCAGCAGAGGTTTACCCGGGACAGGGAACTATGGCTACACCTTC. Amino acids: CATSRGLPGTGNYGYTF. Variable domain in full (rest from reference TRBV15 and TRBJ1-2): DAMVIQNPRYQVTQFGKPVTLSCSQTLNHNVMYWYQQKSSQAPKLLFHYYDKDFNNEADTPDNFQSRRPNTSFCFLDIRSPGLGDTAMYLCATSRGLPGTGNYGYTFGSGTRLTVV.